The rows below give T cell receptor beta chains drawn from one sample of a study of cytomegalovirus exposure and HLA in healthy donors. Method: immunoSEQ multiplex PCR; TCRdb's copy keeps in-frame clones and lacks some. The data contain around 200,000 clones, 60% to 80% of them seen just once; the ten biggest clones take up approximately 3.1%. Sample: PBMCs. These receptors all come from a woman in her twenties or thirties in good health and CMV-seropositive. Each CDR3 is given without its conserved first and last residue. The order of the fields is J gene, V gene, D gene, CDR3 protein. D genes are given only for firm matches.

TRBJ1-3 | TRBV2 | TRBD1 | AAHPGTDSSGNTIY
TRBJ2-7 | TRBV6-5 | NA | ASSESWKGHEQY
TRBJ1-1 | TRBV12-5 | NA | ASAQFMNTEAF
TRBJ2-1 | TRBV29-1 | TRBD1 | SVGGGQGFSEQF
TRBJ2-1 | TRBV2 | TRBD2 | ASRPRTSGEYNEQF
TRBJ1-6 | TRBV28 | NA | ASEGRLAGSLH
TRBJ2-1 | TRBV5-1 | TRBD2 | ASSLEPSGASSYNEQF
TRBJ2-7 | TRBV6-1 | NA | ASSERTESYEQY
TRBJ1-4 | TRBV2 | TRBD1 | ARRMMGQGGEKLF
TRBJ1-5 | TRBV7-9 | NA | ASSLGQIQPQH
TRBJ1-2 | TRBV28 | TRBD1 | ASSSTGTYGYT
TRBJ2-7 | TRBV5-1 | TRBD2 | ASSFTGTSGSYEQY
TRBJ2-5 | TRBV5-4 | TRBD1 | ASSQDRVPQETQY
TRBJ2-7 | TRBV6-1 | TRBD2 | ASSVDGTSGRPGQY
TRBJ2-1 | TRBV18 | TRBD2 | ASSPQREGSDEQF
TRBJ2-1 | TRBV5-1 | TRBD1 | ASSFGDRGSYNEQF
TRBJ1-1 | TRBV19 | NA | ASSIDSPTEAF
TRBJ2-7 | TRBV5-1 | NA | ASSLGGASEQY
TRBJ1-1 | TRBV2 | NA | ATQGNEGPEAF
TRBJ2-1 | TRBV28 | NA | ASSLDEESYNEQF
TRBJ1-4 | TRBV6-5 | NA | ASSRTGNEKLF
TRBJ1-1 | TRBV5-4 | NA | ASSGRGVGTEAF
TRBJ2-7 | TRBV7-8 | NA | ASSLVPTGYEQY
TRBJ1-5 | TRBV27 | NA | ASSLAGDYQPQH
TRBJ1-1 | TRBV6-1 | TRBD1 | ASGQGRGGTEAF
TRBJ2-7 | TRBV7-9 | NA | ASASPGERYEQY
TRBJ2-1 | TRBV13 | TRBD1 | ASSLGLGTGWDEQF
TRBJ2-1 | TRBV19 | NA | ASSKQDNEQF
TRBJ1-2 | TRBV11-2 | NA | ASSFINYGYT
TRBJ2-4 | TRBV28 | TRBD2 | ASSYSAGGPKNIQY
TRBJ2-7 | TRBV23-1 | NA | ASSQAQGRDEQY
TRBJ1-5 | TRBV5-6 | NA | ASSLGYRSNQPQH
TRBJ1-4 | TRBV11-2 | NA | ASSSMDLVGGIEKLF
TRBJ1-1 | TRBV2 | NA | ASRGGNTEAF
TRBJ2-7 | TRBV15 | TRBD1 | ATSRDLGTGAFGEQY
TRBJ1-2 | TRBV10-2 | TRBD1 | ASSESTGGGYT
TRBJ2-4 | TRBV29-1 | NA | SVDLTVAKNIQY
TRBJ1-5 | TRBV7-5 | NA | VRSFIRRGSNQPQH
TRBJ1-1 | TRBV6-1 | TRBD1 | ASSETDRAEAF
TRBJ2-7 | TRBV25-1 | NA | ASSEYNEQY
TRBJ2-1 | TRBV19 | TRBD2 | ASSISGRSYNEQF
TRBJ2-7 | TRBV19 | TRBD2 | ASSIGSGLADYEQY
TRBJ2-7 | TRBV5-5 | NA | ASSFERLRWEQY
TRBJ2-7 | TRBV6-1 | TRBD1 | ATKGDRDEQY
TRBJ2-7 | TRBV28 | TRBD2 | ASRLNTREGEQY
TRBJ1-3 | TRBV6-5 | NA | ASSPVPGNTIY
TRBJ2-7 | TRBV10-1 | NA | ASSPHGSEQY
TRBJ2-7 | TRBV5-1 | NA | ASSLGQGLDEQY
TRBJ2-3 | TRBV27 | TRBD2 | ASRPGLAGGPRDTQY
TRBJ1-2 | TRBV19 | NA | ASSVVNYGYT
TRBJ2-5 | TRBV10-1 | NA | ASSNGGSQETQY
TRBJ2-1 | TRBV5-1 | TRBD2 | ASSLVPGGQF
TRBJ1-5 | TRBV7-2 | NA | ASSLNRNSNQPQH
TRBJ2-3 | TRBV28 | TRBD2 | ASSFSSGILTDTQY
TRBJ2-6 | TRBV27 | TRBD1 | ASSLIRGGSEGALSGANVLT